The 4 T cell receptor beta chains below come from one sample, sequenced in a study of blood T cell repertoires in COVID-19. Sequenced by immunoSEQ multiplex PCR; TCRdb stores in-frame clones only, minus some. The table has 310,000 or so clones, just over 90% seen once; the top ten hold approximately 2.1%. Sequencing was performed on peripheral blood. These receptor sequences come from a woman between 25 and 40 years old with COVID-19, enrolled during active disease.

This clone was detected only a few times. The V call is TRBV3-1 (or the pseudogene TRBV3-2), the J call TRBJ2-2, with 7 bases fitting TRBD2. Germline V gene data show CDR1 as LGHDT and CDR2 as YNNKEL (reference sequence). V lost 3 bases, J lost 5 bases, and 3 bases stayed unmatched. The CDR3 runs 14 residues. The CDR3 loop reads CASSHLRGTGELFF. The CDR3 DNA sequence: TGTGCCAGCAGCCACCTGCGGGGGACCGGGGAGCTGTTTTTT.

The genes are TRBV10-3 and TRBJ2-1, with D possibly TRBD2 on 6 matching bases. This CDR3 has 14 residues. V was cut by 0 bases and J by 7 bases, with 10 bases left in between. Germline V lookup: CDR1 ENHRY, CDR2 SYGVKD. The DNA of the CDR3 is TGTGCCATCAGTGAGTCCGCGGGGTATAATGAGCAGTTCTTC. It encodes CAISESAGYNEQFF.

DNA for the CDR3: TGTGCCAGCAGTCAGGGGGATAGCAATCAGCCCCAGCATTTT. Its protein product is CASSQGDSNQPQHF. The rearrangement uses TRBV6-4 and TRBJ1-5; 7 bases match TRBD1. The trim removed 5 bases at V and 0 bases at J, leaving 1 base unmatched. From germline, CDR1 is MRHNA and CDR2 SNTAGT. This CDR3 spans 14 amino acids.

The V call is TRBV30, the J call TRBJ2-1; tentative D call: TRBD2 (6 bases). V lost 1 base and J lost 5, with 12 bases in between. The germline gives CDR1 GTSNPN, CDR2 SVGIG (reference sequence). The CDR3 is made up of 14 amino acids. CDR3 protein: CAWSGGAPHNEQFF. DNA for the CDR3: TGTGCCTGGAGTGGCGGGGCCCCACACAATGAGCAGTTCTTC. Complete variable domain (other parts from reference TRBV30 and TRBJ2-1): SQTIHQWPATLVQPVGSPLSLECTVEGTSNPNLYWYRQAAGRGLQLLFYSVGIGQISSEVPQNLSASRPQDRQFILSSKKLLLSDSGFYLCAWSGGAPHNEQFFGPGTRLTVL.